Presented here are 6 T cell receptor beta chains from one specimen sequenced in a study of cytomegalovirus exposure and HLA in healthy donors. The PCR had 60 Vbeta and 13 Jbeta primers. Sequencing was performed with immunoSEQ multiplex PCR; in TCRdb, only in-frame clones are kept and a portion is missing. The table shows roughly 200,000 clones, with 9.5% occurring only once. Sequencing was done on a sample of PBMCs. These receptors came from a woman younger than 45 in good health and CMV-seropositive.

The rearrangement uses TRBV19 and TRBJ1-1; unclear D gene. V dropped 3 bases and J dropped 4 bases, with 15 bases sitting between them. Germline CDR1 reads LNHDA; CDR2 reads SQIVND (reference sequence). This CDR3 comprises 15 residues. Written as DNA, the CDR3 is TGTGCCAGTAGTATCGCAACTGATAGGAGCACTGAAGCTTTCTTT. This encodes CASSIATDRSTEAFF.

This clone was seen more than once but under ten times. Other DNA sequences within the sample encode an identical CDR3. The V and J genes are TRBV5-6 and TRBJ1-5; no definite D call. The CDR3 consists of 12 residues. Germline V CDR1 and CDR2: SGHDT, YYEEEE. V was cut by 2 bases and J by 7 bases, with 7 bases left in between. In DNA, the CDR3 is TGTGCCAGCAGCTTCTCAGGACAGCCCCAGCATTTT. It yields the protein CASSFSGQPQHF.

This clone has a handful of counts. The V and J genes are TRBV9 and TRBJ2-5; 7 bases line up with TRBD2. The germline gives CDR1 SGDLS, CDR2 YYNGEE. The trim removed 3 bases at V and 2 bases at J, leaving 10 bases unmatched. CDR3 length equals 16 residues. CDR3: CASSDEILAQQETQYF. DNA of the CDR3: TGTGCCAGCAGCGATGAGATACTAGCGCAACAAGAGACCCAGTACTTC.

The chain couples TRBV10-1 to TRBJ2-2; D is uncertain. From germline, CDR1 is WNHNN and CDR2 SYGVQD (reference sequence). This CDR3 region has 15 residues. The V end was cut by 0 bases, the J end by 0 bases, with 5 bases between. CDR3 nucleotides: TGCGCCAGCAGTGAGTCGAGTTCGAACACCGGGGAGCTGTTTTTT. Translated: CASSESSSNTGELFF.

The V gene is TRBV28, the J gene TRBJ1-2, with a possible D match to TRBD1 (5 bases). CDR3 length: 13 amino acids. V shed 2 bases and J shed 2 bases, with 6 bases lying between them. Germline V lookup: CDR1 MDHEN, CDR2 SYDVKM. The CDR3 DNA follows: TGTGCCAGCAGTTTAGCAGGGAACTATGGCTACACCTTC. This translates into CASSLAGNYGYTF.

As DNA, the CDR3 is TGTGCCAGCAGTGAGTGGGGGAGGACTGAAGCTTTCTTT. It codes for CASSEWGRTEAFF. This chain links TRBV2 with TRBJ1-1, with D tentatively TRBD1 (5 bases). The CDR3 totals 13 residues. Trimming removed 3 bases from V and 5 bases from J, with 10 bases in between. Germline V gene sequence: CDR1 SNHLY, CDR2 FYNNEI.